A selection of T cell receptor beta chains follows, all from one sample in a study of blood T cell repertoires in COVID-19. Here immunoSEQ multiplex PCR was the method, and the copy in TCRdb shows in-frame clones only, minus some. The repertoire holds about 210,000 clones, with approximately 86% as singletons. The sample was peripheral blood. These TCRs come from a man younger than 35 with active or convalescent COVID-19. CDR3s include the opening cysteine and the closing phenylalanine or tryptophan. A D gene is named only where the DNA matches it firmly. Where a row states a size, it is once, few, many or the class of an expanded clone; other rows omit it.

>TRBV14|.|15|.|TRBJ1-3
TGTGCCAGCAGCCGCGAAAACGCGTCTGGAAACACCATATATTTT
CASSRENASGNTIYF
>TRBV7-9|.|15|TRBD1|TRBJ2-1
TGTGCCAGCAGCTTTCGGACAGGGTACTACAATGAGCAGTTCTTC
CASSFRTGYYNEQFF
>TRBV10-3|once|17|.|TRBJ1-5
TGTGCCATCAGTTCACTGGCGGGGGGAGAGAGCAATCAGCCCCAGCATTTT
CAISSLAGGESNQPQHF
>TRBV10-2|.|14|TRBD2|TRBJ2-3
TGCGCCAGCAGCTCTAGCGGGAGCGCAGATACGCAGTATTTT
CASSSSGSADTQYF
>TRBV6-5|.|14|TRBD1|TRBJ2-7
TGTGCCAGCAGAAGCAGGACAGGGATCTCCGAGCAGTACTTC
CASRSRTGISEQYF
>TRBV27|few|14|.|TRBJ1-2
TGTGCCAGCAGCCCGTCCCCGGGTTTTGACGGCTACACCTTC
CASSPSPGFDGYTF
>TRBV15|.|16|.|TRBJ1-2
TGTGCCACCAGCAGAGATCTCGGAGGTCGGAACTATGGCTACACCTTC
CATSRDLGGRNYGYTF
>TRBV27|.|14|.|TRBJ1-2
TGTGCCAGCAGTTCCCAGTTTCTGAACTATGGCTACACCTTC
CASSSQFLNYGYTF
>TRBV6-5|.|14|TRBD1|TRBJ1-2
TGTGCCAGCAGTCGGACAGGGATGTCTCCTGGCTACACCTTC
CASSRTGMSPGYTF
>TRBV27|.|15|TRBD1|TRBJ1-5
TGTGCCAGCAGTTTATCTACAGGGGTGCTGGGGCCCCAGCATTTT
CASSLSTGVLGPQHF
>TRBV2|.|13|.|TRBJ1-1
TGTGCCAGCAGTGTAAACATGAACACTGAAGCTTTCTTT
CASSVNMNTEAFF
>TRBV10-2|.|13|TRBD1|TRBJ2-7
TGCGCCACCCAGGGACAGGTTCTCGACGAGCAGTACTTC
CATQGQVLDEQYF
>TRBV7-6|.|16|.|TRBJ1-4
TGTGCCAGCAACTCGGGCACAGGTGCAACTAATGAAAAACTGTTTTTT
CASNSGTGATNEKLFF
>TRBV11-2|.|15|.|TRBJ1-2
TGTGCCAGCACCACATCCTGGGGGGGCAACTATGGCTACACCTTC
CASTTSWGGNYGYTF
>TRBV6-2/TRBV6-3|.|14|.|TRBJ1-2
TGTGCCAGCAGTCCCGACAGGCTTATCAATGGCTACACCTTC
CASSPDRLINGYTF
>TRBV19|.|13|.|TRBJ1-2
TGTGCCAGTAGTCCGGACGGTTGGAGGGGCTACACCTTC
CASSPDGWRGYTF
>TRBV28|.|14|.|TRBJ2-7
TGTGCCAGCAGGTTTCAGGGGACTACCTACGAGCAGTACTTC
CASRFQGTTYEQYF
>TRBV29-1|.|12|.|TRBJ2-7
TGCAGCGTTGACGGCCCGCCGGGGGAGCAGTACTTC
CSVDGPPGEQYF
>TRBV5-4|.|19|.|TRBJ2-3
TGTGCCAGCAGCTTGGCCCCCTTTCGACAGGAGACTAGCACAGATACGCAGTATTTT
CASSLAPFRQETSTDTQYF
>TRBV7-9|once|14|TRBD1|TRBJ2-7
TGTGCCAGCAGTGCCGGGACAGGGGTCCACGAGCAGTACTTC
CASSAGTGVHEQYF
>TRBV12-1|.|15|.|TRBJ1-2
TGTGCCAGCAGCTTTGGATCTGAACACCCCTATGGCTACACCTTC
CASSFGSEHPYGYTF
>TRBV6-5|.|15|TRBD1|TRBJ1-5
TGTGCCAGCAGTTGGACAGGGGGAAGCAATCAGCCCCAGCATTTT
CASSWTGGSNQPQHF
>TRBV6-5|.|14|TRBD1|TRBJ1-4
TGTGCCAGCAGGCGACAGGGAACTAATGAAAAACTGTTTTTT
CASRRQGTNEKLFF
>TRBV7-6|.|14|.|TRBJ1-2
TGTGCCAGCAGCTTTACAAGGGAGGGCTATGGCTACACCTTC
CASSFTREGYGYTF
>TRBV28|.|16|TRBD1|TRBJ2-7
TGTGCCAGCAGTTTCTACTCAAAGGGGGCGCGCGACGAGCAGTACTTC
CASSFYSKGARDEQYF
>TRBV3-1/TRBV3-2|.|14|.|TRBJ1-5
TGTGCCAGCAGCACTGGACAGAGCAATCAGCCCCAGCATTTT
CASSTGQSNQPQHF
>TRBV6-2/TRBV6-3|.|15|.|TRBJ2-7
TGTGCCAGCAGTTCTTTGTGGACTCTCTCCTACGAGCAGTACTTC
CASSSLWTLSYEQYF
>TRBV10-3|.|15|.|TRBJ1-3
TGTGCCATCGGCGCTACAGGATCCTCTGGAAACACCATATATTTT
CAIGATGSSGNTIYF
>TRBV5-1|.|15|.|TRBJ1-4
TGCGCCAGCAGCCCAGGGGCGACGGGGTATGAAAAACTGTTTTTT
CASSPGATGYEKLFF
>TRBV4-1|.|17|.|TRBJ1-1
TGCGCCAGCAGCCACAAAGCCGCGGGGGCGCTTAACACTGAAGCTTTCTTT
CASSHKAAGALNTEAFF
>TRBV27|.|15|.|TRBJ2-2
TGTGCCAGCAGACTCGGGACTCACCGCACCGGGGAGCTGTTTTTT
CASRLGTHRTGELFF
>TRBV28|.|15|TRBD1|TRBJ1-2
TGTGCCAGCAGTTCCCGGGACAGGGATAACTATGGCTACACCTTC
CASSSRDRDNYGYTF
>TRBV4-1|.|13|.|TRBJ1-1
TGCGCCAGCAGCCCTGAAGGAGGTCCTGAAGCTTTCTTT
CASSPEGGPEAFF
>TRBV10-3|.|16|TRBD1|TRBJ2-5
TGTGCCATCAGTGAGGACAGGGGCACCCGACAAGAGACCCAGTACTTC
CAISEDRGTRQETQYF
>TRBV5-1|once|13|.|TRBJ2-2
TGCGCCAGCAGCCAACTAACCGGCGGGGAGCTGTTTTTT
CASSQLTGGELFF
>TRBV28|.|14|.|TRBJ1-1
TGTGCCAGCGGGGGGGCAGGTTTGAACACTGAAGCTTTCTTT
CASGGAGLNTEAFF
>TRBV7-2|.|16|TRBD1|TRBJ2-2
TGTGCCAGCAGCGACAGGACAGGGGTGGACACCGGGGAGCTGTTTTTT
CASSDRTGVDTGELFF
>TRBV5-1|once|17|TRBD2|TRBJ2-1
TGCGCCAGCAGCTCCAATAGCGGGAGGGAAGTTTACAATGAGCAGTTCTTC
CASSSNSGREVYNEQFF
>TRBV4-2|.|21|TRBD2|TRBJ2-7
TGTGCCAGCAGCCAAGATCTCCCTCTTGGTGGGGATAGCGGGAGGCGGTACGAGCAGTACTTC
CASSQDLPLGGDSGRRYEQYF
>TRBV5-8|.|13|.|TRBJ1-1
TGTGCCAGCTTAGACAGGCTGAACACTGAAGCTTTCTTT
CASLDRLNTEAFF
>TRBV7-3|.|16|.|TRBJ2-3
TGTGCCAGCAGCTTAACCCCAACGGGCGGGATAGATACGCAGTATTTT
CASSLTPTGGIDTQYF
>TRBV6-5|.|15|.|TRBJ1-2
TGTGCCAGTACCGAACGGAGAGGGCACGGAAATGGCTACACCTTC
CASTERRGHGNGYTF
>TRBV15|.|14|.|TRBJ2-3
TGTGCCACCAGCAGAGATCGCGCGTCCGATACGCAGTATTTT
CATSRDRASDTQYF
>TRBV7-8|.|17|.|TRBJ1-2
TGTGCCAGCAGCACCCGGAAGGGGGGGAGAACTAACTATGGCTACACCTTC
CASSTRKGGRTNYGYTF
>TRBV18|.|16|.|TRBJ1-6
TGTGCCAGCTCACCGGTAGGGGGAATCGCTAATTCACCCCTCCACTTT
CASSPVGGIANSPLHF
>TRBV28|.|15|.|TRBJ1-4
TGTGCCAGCAGCTTATCAGGCAGCACTAATGAAAAACTGTTTTTT
CASSLSGSTNEKLFF
>TRBV27|.|17|.|TRBJ2-7
TGTGCCAGCAGTTTCCATACCTCCGCGGGCCGCGCGTGGGAGCAGTACTTC
CASSFHTSAGRAWEQYF
>TRBV27|.|16|TRBD1|TRBJ1-2
TGTGCCAGCAGTTTATCGACAGGGGCCACACTTGGTGGCTACACCTTC
CASSLSTGATLGGYTF
>TRBV7-2|.|16|TRBD1|TRBJ2-7
TGTGCCAGCAGCACTGGGCTCGGGACAGCTTCCTACGAGCAGTACTTC
CASSTGLGTASYEQYF
>TRBV29-1|.|14|TRBD1|TRBJ2-7
TGCAGCGTTCGTCCGGGACAGGGTAGTTACGAGCAGTACTTC
CSVRPGQGSYEQYF
>TRBV19|.|18|.|TRBJ1-5
TGTGCCAGTAGTATTGGGGGGGGGCTTGGGTCGAGGTATCAGCCCCAGCATTTT
CASSIGGGLGSRYQPQHF
>TRBV2|.|13|TRBD1|TRBJ2-7
TGTGCCAGCGGGGGACAGCGTCCCTACGAGCAGTACTTC
CASGGQRPYEQYF
>TRBV6-6|.|15|TRBD2|TRBJ2-1
TGTGCCAGCAGTAGAACTAGCGGACCCTACAATGAGCAGTTCTTC
CASSRTSGPYNEQFF
>TRBV6-1|.|15|.|TRBJ1-5
TGTGCCAGCAGTGAAGGACTGGTAGGAAATCAGCCCCAGCATTTT
CASSEGLVGNQPQHF